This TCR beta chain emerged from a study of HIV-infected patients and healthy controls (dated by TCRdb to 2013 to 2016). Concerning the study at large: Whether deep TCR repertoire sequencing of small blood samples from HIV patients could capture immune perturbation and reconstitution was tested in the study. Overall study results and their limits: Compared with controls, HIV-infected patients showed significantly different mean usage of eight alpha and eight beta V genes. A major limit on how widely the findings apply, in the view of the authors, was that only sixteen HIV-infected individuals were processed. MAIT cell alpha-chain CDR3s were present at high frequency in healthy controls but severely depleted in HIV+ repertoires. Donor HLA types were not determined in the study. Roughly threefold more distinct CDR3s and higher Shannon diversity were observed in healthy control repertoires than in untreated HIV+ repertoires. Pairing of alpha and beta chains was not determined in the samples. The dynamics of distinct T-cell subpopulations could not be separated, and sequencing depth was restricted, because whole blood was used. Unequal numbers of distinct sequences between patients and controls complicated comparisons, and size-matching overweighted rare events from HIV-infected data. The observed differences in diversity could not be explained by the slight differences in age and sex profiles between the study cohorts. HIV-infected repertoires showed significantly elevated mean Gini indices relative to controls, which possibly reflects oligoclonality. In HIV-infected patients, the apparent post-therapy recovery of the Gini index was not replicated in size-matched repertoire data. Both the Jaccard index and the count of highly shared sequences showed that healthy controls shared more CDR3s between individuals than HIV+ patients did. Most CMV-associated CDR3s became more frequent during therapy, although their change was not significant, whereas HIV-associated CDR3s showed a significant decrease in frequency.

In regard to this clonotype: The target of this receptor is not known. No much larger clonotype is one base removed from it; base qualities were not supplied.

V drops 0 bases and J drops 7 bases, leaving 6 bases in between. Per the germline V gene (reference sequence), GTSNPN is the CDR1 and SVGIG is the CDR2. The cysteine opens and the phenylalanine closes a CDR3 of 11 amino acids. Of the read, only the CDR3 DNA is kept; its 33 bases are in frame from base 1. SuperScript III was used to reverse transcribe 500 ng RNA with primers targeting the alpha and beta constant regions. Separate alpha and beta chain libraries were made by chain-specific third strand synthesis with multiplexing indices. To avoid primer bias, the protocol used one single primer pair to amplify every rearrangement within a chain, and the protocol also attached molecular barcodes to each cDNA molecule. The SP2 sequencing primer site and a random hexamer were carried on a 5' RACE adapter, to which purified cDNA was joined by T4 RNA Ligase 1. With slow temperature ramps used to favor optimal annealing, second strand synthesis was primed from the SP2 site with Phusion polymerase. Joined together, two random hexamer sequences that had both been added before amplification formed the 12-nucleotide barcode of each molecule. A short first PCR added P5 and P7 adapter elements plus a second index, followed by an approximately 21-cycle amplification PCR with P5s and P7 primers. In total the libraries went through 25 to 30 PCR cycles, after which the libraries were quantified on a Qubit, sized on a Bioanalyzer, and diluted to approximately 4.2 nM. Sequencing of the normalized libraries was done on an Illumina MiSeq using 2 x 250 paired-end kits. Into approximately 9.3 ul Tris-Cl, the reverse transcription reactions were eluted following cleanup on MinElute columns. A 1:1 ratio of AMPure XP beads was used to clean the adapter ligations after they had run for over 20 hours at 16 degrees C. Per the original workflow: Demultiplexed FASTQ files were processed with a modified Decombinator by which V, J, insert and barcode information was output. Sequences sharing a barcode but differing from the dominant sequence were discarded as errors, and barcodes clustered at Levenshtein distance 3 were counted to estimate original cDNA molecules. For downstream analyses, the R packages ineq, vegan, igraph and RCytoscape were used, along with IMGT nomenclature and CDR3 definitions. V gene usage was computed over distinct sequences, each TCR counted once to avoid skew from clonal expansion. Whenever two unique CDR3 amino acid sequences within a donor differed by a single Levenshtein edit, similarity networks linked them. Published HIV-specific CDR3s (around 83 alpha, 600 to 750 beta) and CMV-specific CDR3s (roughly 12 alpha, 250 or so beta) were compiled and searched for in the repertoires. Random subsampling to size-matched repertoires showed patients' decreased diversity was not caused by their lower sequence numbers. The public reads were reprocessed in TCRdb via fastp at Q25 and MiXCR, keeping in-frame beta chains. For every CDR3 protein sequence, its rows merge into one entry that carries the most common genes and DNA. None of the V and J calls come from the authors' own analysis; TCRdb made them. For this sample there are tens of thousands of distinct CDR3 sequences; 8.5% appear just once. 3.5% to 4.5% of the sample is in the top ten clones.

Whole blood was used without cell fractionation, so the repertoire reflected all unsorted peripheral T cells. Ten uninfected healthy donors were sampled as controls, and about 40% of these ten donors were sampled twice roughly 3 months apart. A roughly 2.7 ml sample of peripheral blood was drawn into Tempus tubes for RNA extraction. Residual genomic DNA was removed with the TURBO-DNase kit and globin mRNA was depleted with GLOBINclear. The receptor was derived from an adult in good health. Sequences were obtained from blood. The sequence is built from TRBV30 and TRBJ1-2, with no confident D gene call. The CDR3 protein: CAWSVGGGYTF. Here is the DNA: TGTGCCTGGAGTGTAGGCGGTGGCTACACCTTC.